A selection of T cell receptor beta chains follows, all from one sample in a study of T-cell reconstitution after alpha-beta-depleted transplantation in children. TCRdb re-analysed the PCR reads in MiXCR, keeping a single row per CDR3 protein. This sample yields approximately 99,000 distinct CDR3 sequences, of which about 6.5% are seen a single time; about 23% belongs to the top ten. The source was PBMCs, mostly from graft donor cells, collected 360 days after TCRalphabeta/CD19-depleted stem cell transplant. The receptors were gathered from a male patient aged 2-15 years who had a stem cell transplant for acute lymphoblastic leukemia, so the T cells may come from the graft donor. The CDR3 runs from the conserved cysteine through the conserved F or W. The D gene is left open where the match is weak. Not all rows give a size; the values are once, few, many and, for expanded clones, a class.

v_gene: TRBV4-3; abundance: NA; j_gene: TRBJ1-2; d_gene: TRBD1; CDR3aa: CASSHDRGTHGYTF; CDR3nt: TGCGCCAGCAGCCATGACAGGGGCACTCACGGCTACACCTTC
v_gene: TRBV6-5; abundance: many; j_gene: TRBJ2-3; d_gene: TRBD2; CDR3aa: CASSSARGTDTQYF; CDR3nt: TGTGCCAGCAGTTCTGCGCGGGGGACAGATACGCAGTATTTT
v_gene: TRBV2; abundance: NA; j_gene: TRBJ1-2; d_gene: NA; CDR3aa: CASVDIPPGGYTF; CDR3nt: TGTGCCAGCGTGGACATTCCGCCGGGCGGCTACACCTTC
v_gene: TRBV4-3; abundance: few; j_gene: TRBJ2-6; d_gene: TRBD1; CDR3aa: CASSQDPDRVLGANVLTF; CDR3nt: TGCGCCAGCAGCCAAGATCCCGACAGGGTACTAGGTGCCAACGTCCTGACTTTC
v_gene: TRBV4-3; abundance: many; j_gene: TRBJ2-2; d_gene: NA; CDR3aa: CASSQEGTGRTGELFF; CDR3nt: TGCGCCAGCAGCCAAGAGGGGACTGGGAGAACCGGGGAGCTGTTTTTT
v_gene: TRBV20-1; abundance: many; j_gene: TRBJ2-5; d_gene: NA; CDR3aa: CSARGTVQETQYF; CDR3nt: TGCAGTGCTAGAGGGACAGTTCAAGAGACCCAGTACTTC
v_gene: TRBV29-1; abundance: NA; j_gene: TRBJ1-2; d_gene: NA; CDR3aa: CSVDWRSNLYGYTF; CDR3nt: TGCAGCGTTGATTGGCGGAGTAACCTCTATGGCTACACCTTC
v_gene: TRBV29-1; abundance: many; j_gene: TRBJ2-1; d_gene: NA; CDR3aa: CSVEGTEEKAYNEQFF; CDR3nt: TGCAGCGTTGAAGGGACGGAAGAGAAAGCCTACAATGAGCAGTTCTTC
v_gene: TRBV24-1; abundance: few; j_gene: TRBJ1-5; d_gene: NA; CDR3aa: CATREGRRGGQPQHF; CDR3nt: TGTGCCACCAGGGAGGGCAGAAGGGGCGGTCAGCCCCAGCATTTT
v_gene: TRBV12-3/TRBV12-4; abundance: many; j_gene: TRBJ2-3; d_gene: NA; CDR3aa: CASSSPDADTQYF; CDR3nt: TGTGCCAGCAGTTCGCCAGATGCGGATACGCAGTATTTT
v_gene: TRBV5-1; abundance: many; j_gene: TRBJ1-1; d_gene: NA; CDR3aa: CASSLLYSRGNTEAFF; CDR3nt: TGCGCCAGCAGCTTGTTATACAGCAGGGGAAACACTGAAGCTTTCTTT
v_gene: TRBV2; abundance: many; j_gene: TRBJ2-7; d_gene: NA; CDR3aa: CASSVAYEQYF; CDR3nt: TGTGCCAGCAGTGTTGCCTACGAGCAGTACTTC
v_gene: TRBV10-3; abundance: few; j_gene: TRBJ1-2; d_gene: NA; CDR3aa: CAIKGSRDYGYTF; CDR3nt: TGTGCCATCAAAGGGAGTCGTGACTATGGCTACACCTTC